Each of the 31 T cell receptor beta chains below was sequenced from the same sample in a study of tumor-infiltrating lymphocytes in primary liver carcinoma. Unsorted whole blood supplied the blood RNA, and germline DNA was isolated too. Synthesis of TCR beta cDNA was carried out from approximately 0.55 ug total RNA with a constant-region primer. Libraries of TCR beta came from three nested multiplex PCR rounds with slightly modified ARM-PCR. The first two PCR rounds, roughly 9 cycles each, used TRBV1-TRBV30 forward primers and a C-beta reverse primer. TCRdb processed the multiplex PCR reads anew with MiXCR; each CDR3 protein has one entry. Among 300,000 to 400,000 distinct CDR3 sequences listed, 65% were seen once. The material sequenced was peripheral blood. These TCRs come from a middle-aged man with primary liver carcinoma and hepatitis B virus infection.

In the case of this clonotype: Given a much more abundant clone one base away, this may be a read error. This chain links TRBV12-3 or TRBV12-4 with TRBJ2-1; 13 nucleotides match TRBD2. Trimming cost V 10 bases and J 7 bases; bases outside gene matches: 7. This CDR3 has 14 amino acids. The CDR3 DNA reads TGTGCCATCAGAGGACTAGCGGGAGCAAATGAGCAGTTCTTC. Its translation is CAIRGLAGANEQFF.

The chain couples TRBV7-9 to TRBJ1-1, with D perhaps TRBD1 (5 bases). V was trimmed by 3 bases and J by 5 bases, leaving 7 bases between them. This CDR3 spans 12 amino acids. Germline CDR1 reads SEHNR; CDR2 reads FQNEAQ (reference sequence). Here the CDR3 DNA reads TGTGCCAGCAGCTTTGGGGCGACTGAAGCTTTCTTT. As protein: CASSFGATEAFF. The full variable domain, its missing parts supplied by reference TRBV7-9 and TRBJ1-1, is DTGVSQNPRHKITKRGQNVTFRCDPISEHNRLYWYRQTLGQGPEFLTYFQNEAQLEKSRLLSDRFSAERPKGSFSTLEIQRTEQGDSAMYLCASSFGATEAFFGQGTRLTVV.

Remarks on this clonotype: A read error may explain this, as a much larger clone is one base away. The chain uses TRBV6-6 and TRBJ1-5, with D possibly matching TRBD1 (5 bases). The CDR3 consists of 17 residues. The ends were cut back, 2 bases at V and 1 base at J, with 15 bases in the middle. Germline loops: CDR1 MNHNY, CDR2 SVGAGI (reference sequence). In nucleotides, the CDR3 is TGTGCCAGCAGTTACGGCGCAGGGCGGGGAAGCAATCAGCCCCAGCATTTT. This encodes CASSYGAGRGSNQPQHF.

This clonotype has just one count. J is TRBJ2-1 and V is TRBV12-3 or TRBV12-4, with TRBD2 identical over 7 bases. Trimming took 10 bases from V and 13 from J; bases not matched to a gene: 19. The CDR3 runs to 14 residues. CDR3 protein: CANIPREDLLTQFF. Written as DNA, the CDR3 is TGTGCCAACATCCCCCGGGAGGATCTGTTGACCCAGTTCTTC.

This clonotype has more than one count but fewer than ten. This chain links TRBV5-6 with TRBJ2-1; a possible D gene is TRBD2 (5 bases). CDR1 and CDR2 (germline): SGHDT, YYEEEE. The CDR3 spans 14 residues. The DNA for the CDR3 is TGTGCAACCCGAAGCGGACCCTCCTACAATGAGCAGTTCTTC. Amino acids: CATRSGPSYNEQFF.

This clonotype was observed at least ten times. This chain uses TRBV5-1 with TRBJ1-1; no firm D call. CDR3 size: 14 residues. Germline lookup yields CDR1 SGHRS and CDR2 YFSETQ. V shed 4 bases and J shed 4 bases, with 14 bases lying between them. CDR3 in DNA: TGCGCCAGCAGCCAATCGTCCGGGAGCACTGAAGCTTTCTTT. Amino acids: CASSQSSGSTEAFF. Full variable domain (rest looked up from reference TRBV5-1 and TRBJ1-1): KAGVTQTPRYLIKTRGQQVTLSCSPISGHRSVSWYQQTPGQGLQFLFEYFSETQRNKGNFPGRFSGRQFSNSRSEMNVSTLELGDSALYLCASSQSSGSTEAFFGQGTRLTVV.

With respect to this clonotype: This may arise from a read error, as a much more abundant clone is one base away. The CDR3: CSEGFKGETQYF. In nucleotides, the CDR3 is TGCAGCGAGGGCTTTAAGGGTGAGACCCAGTACTTC. V and J are TRBV29-1 and TRBJ2-5; D is unclear. V was shortened by 7 bases and J by 5 bases, with 14 bases between the two germline ends. CDR1 and CDR2 (germline): SQVTM, ANQGSEA. This CDR3 has 12 residues.

This clonotype has a single count. J is TRBJ2-1 and V is TRBV28; 10 nucleotides match TRBD2. Germline loops: CDR1 MDHEN, CDR2 SYDVKM. CDR3 length: 16 amino acids. Trimming cost V 1 base and J 2 bases; bases outside gene matches: 2. CDR3 sequence: CASSLSLAGAYNEQFF. The CDR3 DNA reads as TGTGCCAGCAGTTTATCGCTAGCGGGAGCCTACAATGAGCAGTTCTTC.

As to this clonotype: At one of its ends the junction is not consistent with the germline gene, which may arise from a read error. This chain uses TRBV12-3 or TRBV12-4 with TRBJ2-3, with a possible D match to TRBD1 (8 bases). The CDR3 runs 15 residues. The CDR3 loop reads CVSRGQREGADTQYF. The CDR3 nucleotides read TGTGTCAGCAGGGGGCAGCGGGAAGGCGCGGATACGCAGTATTTT.

About this clonotype itself: A read error may be the cause here, since a much bigger clone is one base away. The genes are TRBV12-3 or TRBV12-4 and TRBJ2-4, with 9 bases matching TRBD2. This CDR3 contains 15 residues. CDR3 DNA sequence: TGTGTCAGCAGTTACTCCGGGACTAGCTCCGACATTCAGTACTTC. Translated: CVSSYSGTSSDIQYF.

On this clonotype: The junction departs from the called germline gene at one end, perhaps through a read error. The chain links TRBV29-1 to TRBJ1-2, with 7 nucleotides matching TRBD1. Germline V lookup: CDR1 SQVTM, CDR2 ANQGSEA. The CDR3 contains 14 residues. The CDR3 DNA sequence: TGCAGTGTTGAACAGGGGATCACTAACTATGGCTACACCTTC. As protein: CSVEQGITNYGYTF.

As regards this clonotype: This may arise from a read error, as a much more abundant clone is one base away. The V call is TRBV29-1, the J call TRBJ2-7; the D is unclear. Per germline, CDR1 SQVTM and CDR2 ANQGSEA. V lost 3 bases and J 4 bases, leaving 10 bases between the germline ends. The CDR3 is 12 residues long. The CDR3 loop reads CSVDGQGYEQYF. In nucleotides, the CDR3 is TGCAGCGTTGATGGGCAAGGTTACGAGCAGTACTTC.

The CDR3 nucleotides read TGTGCCTGGAACCGAAAGGGACTAGCGGGAGGAGATACGCAGTATTTT. Its protein is CAWNRKGLAGGDTQYF. The V and J genes are TRBV30 and TRBJ2-3, with 15 bases that match TRBD2. CDR1 and CDR2 from the germline V gene are GTSNPN and SVGIG (reference sequence). J lost 5 bases, V lost 4 bases, and 7 bases had no gene match. CDR3 size: 16 residues.

This clonotype occurred a few times. The chain carries TRBV13 and TRBJ1-1; D uncertain. This CDR3 has 12 residues. Trimming cost V 6 bases and J 11 bases, with 16 bases left between them. Per germline, CDR1 PRHDT and CDR2 FYEKMQ (reference sequence). The CDR3 nucleotides are TGTGCCAGCAGACAACTCCCCGGGGAGGCTTTCTTT. This gives the protein CASRQLPGEAFF.

The V call is TRBV12-3 or TRBV12-4, the J call TRBJ2-1, with 8 nucleotides matching TRBD2. This CDR3 is built from 15 residues. V lost 7 bases, J lost 7 bases, and 12 bases stayed unmatched. Here the CDR3 DNA reads TGTGCCAGCACCGCAAGCGGGAGAATGGGGAATGAGCAGTTCTTC. Protein product: CASTASGRMGNEQFF.

This clonotype has at least ten counts. The genes are TRBV6-1 and TRBJ2-7; 8 bases are shared with TRBD2. The length of the CDR3 is 15 residues. Germline values: CDR1 MNHNS, CDR2 SASEGT. J gave up 3 bases and V 2 bases, and 6 bases lay outside the gene matches. This chain's CDR3 is CASSESWTSSYEQYF. Here the CDR3 DNA reads TGTGCCAGCAGTGAATCGTGGACTAGCAGCTACGAGCAGTACTTC.

This clonotype occurred a few times. The rearrangement links TRBV14 to TRBJ2-1, with 8 bases identical to TRBD2. J lost 3 bases, V lost 0 bases, and 7 bases had no gene match. Germline CDR1 is SGHDN and CDR2 is FVKESK. The CDR3 runs 17 residues. CDR3 region: CASSQEAGGRYYNEQFF. CDR3 DNA: TGTGCCAGCAGCCAAGAGGCTGGCGGGAGGTACTACAATGAGCAGTTCTTC.

The chain is built from TRBV4-2 and TRBJ2-7, with 13 bases fitting TRBD2. CDR3 length: 15 amino acids. CDR1 LGHNA and CDR2 YNFKEQ come from the germline V gene. The V gene end was trimmed by 6 bases and the J gene end by 5 bases; junction bases not matched to a gene: 7. CDR3 in amino acids: CASRAGLAGLHEQYF. CDR3 DNA: TGTGCCAGCAGGGCGGGACTAGCGGGACTCCACGAGCAGTACTTC.

DNA for the CDR3: TGTGCCAGCACCCATCACCGAGACAGGGACACAGATACGCAGTATTTT. Translating gives CASTHHRDRDTDTQYF. V and J are TRBV4-2 and TRBJ2-3; the match to TRBD1 covers 7 bases. Germline-derived CDR1 and CDR2 are LGHNA and YNFKEQ. V lost 7 bases, J lost 2 bases, and 12 bases stayed unmatched. CDR3 length: 16 residues.

This clonotype has a handful of counts. This sequence joins TRBV12-3 or TRBV12-4 and TRBJ2-2, with TRBD1 identical over 7 bases. V was pared by 5 bases and J by 5 bases, with 5 bases of the junction left unmatched. The CDR3 is 14 amino acids. The CDR3 sequence is CASSNTGETGELFF. The CDR3 DNA reads as TGTGCCAGCAGTAATACAGGGGAAACCGGGGAGCTGTTTTTT.

This clonotype appeared once. The junction shows a germline mismatch at one end, possibly a read error. The V and J genes are TRBV28 and TRBJ2-2; D may be TRBD1 (6 bases). The CDR3 contains 14 residues. CDR1 is MDHEN and CDR2 is SYDVKM in the germline V gene. The CDR3 coding sequence is TGTGCCACCTCGACAGGAGTCAACACCGGGAAGCTGTTTTTT. It specifies CATSTGVNTGKLFF.

A word on this clonotype: This could be a read error, since a much larger clone is one nucleotide away. The chain carries TRBV12-3 or TRBV12-4 and TRBJ2-7, with TRBD2 as a possible D gene (6 bases). The V end lost 5 bases, the J end lost 10 bases, and 18 bases lay between the germline ends. CDR3 size: 13 residues. The CDR3 sequence is CASSLHRDSDQYF. CDR3 in DNA: TGTGCCAGCAGTCTACACCGGGACTCTGATCAGTACTTC.

This chain connects TRBV10-3 to TRBJ2-1; TRBD2 aligns across 10 bases. The CDR3 is 18 amino acids. Losses at the gene ends were 5 bases for V and 13 bases for J; bases not matched to a gene: 23. CDR1 ENHRY and CDR2 SYGVKD come from the germline V gene. The CDR3 nucleotides are TGTGCCATCAGTCCTCGACAGGGGCGGCTAGCGGGAGTCAGTGAACAGTTCTTC. Residues: CAISPRQGRLAGVSEQFF.

This clonotype was found a few times. One end of the junction does not line up with germline, which may come from a read error. The chain has TRBV6-6 and TRBJ1-3, with D maybe TRBD1 (6 bases). Germline V gene sequence: CDR1 MNHNY, CDR2 SVGAGI (reference sequence). This CDR3 has 15 amino acids. The CDR3: CASSPGGGSRNTIYF. CDR3 DNA sequence: TGTGCCAGTAGTCCCGGGGGGGGCTCTCGAAACACCATATATTTT.

About this clonotype: A read error may explain this, as a much larger clone is one base away. The V call is TRBV4-2, the J call TRBJ2-3; D call uncertain. Germline lookup yields CDR1 LGHNA and CDR2 YNFKEQ. The CDR3 is 14 amino acids. Deletions cut 0 bases from V and 4 bases from J, with 8 bases between. The CDR3 is CASSQEGCPDTQYF. CDR3 in DNA: TGTGCCAGCAGCCAAGAGGGCTGCCCAGATACGCAGTATTTT.

The CDR3 reads CASSTPGLAPDRAQYF. The CDR3 DNA reads as TGTGCCAGCAGTACACCGGGACTAGCCCCGGACAGGGCCCAGTACTTC. V usage is TRBV5-4 and J usage is TRBJ2-5; tentatively, D is TRBD2 (9 bases). From germline, CDR1 is SGHNT and CDR2 YYREEE (reference sequence). Trimming pared 5 bases from V and 9 bases from J, leaving 26 bases between. This CDR3 is built from 16 residues.

This clonotype was picked up many times. An end of the junction does not agree with germline; a read error may underlie this. The chain combines TRBV10-3 with TRBJ2-3; 7 bases match TRBD2. The V gene's germline CDR1 is ENHRY and CDR2 SYGVKD. The CDR3 contains 14 residues. The CDR3 here is CAISVGGSRDTQYF. The CDR3 DNA sequence: TGTGCCATCAGTGTGGGCGGGAGCAGAGATACGCAGTATTTT.

In its sample, this clonotype was seen a few times. CDR3 sequence: CASTGLHYGYTF. The CDR3 coding sequence is TGTGCCAGCACAGGTCTCCACTATGGCTACACCTTC. J is TRBJ1-2 and V is TRBV25-1; D remains unclear. The CDR3 spans 12 residues. CDR1 and CDR2 (germline): MGHDK, SYGVNS. V shed 7 bases and J shed 3 bases, with 9 bases lying between them.

In the case of this clonotype: Given a much more abundant clone one base away, this may be a read error. This chain links TRBV5-5 with TRBJ2-1, with 9 positions matching TRBD2. There are 14 residues in the CDR3. After removal of 2 bases from V and 8 bases from J, the junction contained 5 bases not matched to a gene. CDR1 and CDR2 from the germline V gene are SGHKS and YYEKEE (reference sequence). DNA of the CDR3: TGTGCCAGCAGCTTAATTAGCGGGAGCCATGAGCAGTTCTTC. Protein sequence: CASSLISGSHEQFF.

The chain couples TRBV30 to TRBJ2-2, with TRBD2 identical over 11 bases. The CDR3 is 16 amino acids. V dropped 2 bases and J dropped 2; count of bases not matched to a gene: 4. Per germline, CDR1 GTSNPN and CDR2 SVGIG (reference sequence). The CDR3 loop reads CAWSPGTSGNTGELFF. CDR3 bases: TGTGCCTGGAGTCCCGGGACTAGCGGAAACACCGGGGAGCTGTTTTTT.

This clonotype appeared a few times. The V gene is TRBV5-5, the J gene TRBJ2-3; D unclear. CDR1 is SGHKS and CDR2 is YYEKEE in the germline V gene (reference sequence). Trimming left V 2 bases short and J 4 bases short, with 5 bases between. The CDR3 spans 12 residues. DNA for the CDR3: TGTGCCAGCAGCTTTAGTTCAGATACGCAGTATTTT. Its protein is CASSFSSDTQYF.